This entry is about one TCR beta chain. Its target is unknown. The data belong to a study of circulating and synovial CD4+ cells in juvenile arthritis. Overall study results and limits: CPL and bulk CD4 samples differed at least tenfold in T cell genomes. Measured synovium overlap likely understates the true shared repertoire. These repertoires were less diverse than bulk blood CD4 repertoires. The pathogenic-like versus bulk T cell difference escaped Vbeta family analysis.

The CDR3 extends over 14 amino acids. Germline V lookup: CDR1 LNHDA, CDR2 SQIVND (reference sequence). V was shortened by 5 bases and J by 0 bases, with 11 bases between the two germline ends. Using immunoSEQ multiplex PCR, the repertoire was profiled, and TCRdb retains in-frame clones only, with some absent. The sample consists of tens of thousands of clones, 93% of them appearing once. This TCR came from a human donor with juvenile idiopathic arthritis. J is TRBJ2-7 and V is TRBV19, with D possibly matching TRBD2 (5 bases). The sequencing sample was made of CD4+ T cells from blood. CDR3 nucleotide sequence: TGTGCCAGTAGTTTCGGAGGCGGCTCCTACGAGCAGTACTTC. Residues: CASSFGGGSYEQYF. Filled out from reference TRBV19 and TRBJ2-7, the complete variable domain reads DGGITQSPKYLFRKEGQNVTLSCEQNLNHDAMYWYRQDPGQGLRLIYYSQIVNDFQKGDIAEGYSVSREKKESFPLTVTSAQKNPTAFYLCASSFGGGSYEQYFGPGTRLTVT.